The present T cell receptor beta chain was sequenced within a study of cytomegalovirus exposure and HLA in healthy donors. General study points: Reported results showed that the classifier diagnosed cytomegalovirus status with high specificity and sensitivity. In vitro checks showed that a few CMV-associated chains really do target CMV antigens. The finding came from a later analysis; first-cohort TCR clusters tended to co-occur in the 120 or so validation repertoires.

On this clone: What it recognizes is unknown.

These donors were members of the 120-subject validation cohort, a group separate from the approximately 670-subject first cohort. TCRdb keeps only in-frame clones here, not all; method: immunoSEQ multiplex PCR. The sample records around 400,000 clones, 70% to 90% being singletons. The material sequenced was PBMCs. The sequence came from a woman aged 18 to 35 in good health and CMV-seronegative.

In DNA, the CDR3 is TGTGCCAGCTCACCCTTCCCCGGGGGGGGCCTCTATGGCTACACCTTC. It specifies CASSPFPGGGLYGYTF. The gene calls are TRBV18 and TRBJ1-2; D is possibly TRBD1 (6 bases). Germline assignment: CDR1 KGHSH and CDR2 LQKENI. This CDR3 is built from 16 residues. The V end was cut by 3 bases, the J end by 4 bases, with 18 bases between.